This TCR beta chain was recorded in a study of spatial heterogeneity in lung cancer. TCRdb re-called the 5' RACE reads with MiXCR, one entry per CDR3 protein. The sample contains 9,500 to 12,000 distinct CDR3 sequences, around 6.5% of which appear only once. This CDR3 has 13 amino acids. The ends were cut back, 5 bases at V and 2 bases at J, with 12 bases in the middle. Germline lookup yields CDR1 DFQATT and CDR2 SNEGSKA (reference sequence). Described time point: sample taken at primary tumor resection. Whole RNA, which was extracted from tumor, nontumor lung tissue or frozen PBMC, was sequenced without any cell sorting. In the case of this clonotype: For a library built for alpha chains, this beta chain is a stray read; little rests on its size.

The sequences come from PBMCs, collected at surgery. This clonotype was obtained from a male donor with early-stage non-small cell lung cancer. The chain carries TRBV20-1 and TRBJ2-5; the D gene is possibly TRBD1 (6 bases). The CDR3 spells CSAPGADQETQYF. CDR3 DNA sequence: TGCAGTGCTCCAGGGGCAGATCAAGAGACCCAGTACTTC.